This T cell receptor beta chain appears in the sequencing data of a study of blood T cell repertoires in COVID-19. About the study: Italy, Spain and the United States were the sources of the convalescent and acute COVID-19 samples. In each case, the material was cDNA or gDNA derived from T cells, B-cell-depleted T cells, or PBMCs.

The CDR3 extends over 15 amino acids. Germline CDR1 and CDR2: SGHNT and YYREEE (reference sequence). The V gene end was trimmed by 4 bases and the J gene end by 0 bases; junction bases not matched to a gene: 7. As processed by the authors: Reference gene primers were amplified, and this amplification served to estimate nucleated cell counts. Produced via immunoSEQ multiplex PCR; TCRdb's table is partial and in-frame only. V and J calls and clone size are as listed in that table; D and trimming were resolved from the DNA. The sample has roughly 40,000 clones; about nine tenths are singletons. Material for sequencing was peripheral blood. The clonotype comes from a human donor in a cohort sampled during active COVID-19. The chain uses TRBV5-4 and TRBJ2-7; 7 bases agree with TRBD2. CDR3 DNA sequence: TGTGCCAGCAGCAACGCCGGGACTACCTCCTACGAGCAGTACTTC. Its translation: CASSNAGTTSYEQYF.